The 12 T cell receptor beta chains below were found in one sample sequenced in a study of CD8 T cells in ankylosing spondylitis. TCRdb reprocessed the 5' RACE reads with MiXCR, giving one entry per CDR3 protein. This sample has some 240,000 distinct CDR3 sequences; 15% to 20% occur once, and the top ten carry approximately 33%. Sequencing was done on a sample of blood, either unsorted or a sorted T cell fraction (not recorded which). These receptors were obtained from a male donor with ankylosing spondylitis or in good health (not recorded which).

This clonotype was counted at least ten times. The chain couples TRBV27 to TRBJ2-2; TRBD2 might be the D (5 bases). The CDR3 is 13 amino acids. Trimming pared 7 bases from V and 5 bases from J, leaving 11 bases between. Germline loops: CDR1 MNHEY, CDR2 SMNVEV (reference sequence). The CDR3 region is CASKTTGTGELFF. The CDR3 nucleotides read TGTGCCAGCAAGACAACGGGGACCGGGGAGCTGTTTTTT.

The chain joins TRBV10-3 to TRBJ2-3, with TRBD2 matching 9 bases. Germline V lookup: CDR1 ENHRY, CDR2 SYGVKD. This CDR3 contains 14 residues. After removal of 3 bases from V and 7 bases from J, the junction contained 5 bases not matched to a gene. DNA of the CDR3: TGTGCCATCAGTGATAGCGGGAGAGGTTATACGCAGTATTTT. Its translation: CAISDSGRGYTQYF.

The chain uses TRBV4-1 and TRBJ2-3; 8 bases map to TRBD2. Germline V lookup: CDR1 MGHRA, CDR2 YSYEKL. The CDR3 has 16 amino acids. After removal of 2 bases from V and 0 bases from J, the junction contained 4 bases not matched to a gene. The CDR3 region is CASSQRTSGSTDTQYF. CDR3 sequence (DNA): TGCGCCAGCAGCCAACGAACTAGCGGCAGCACAGATACGCAGTATTTT.

Points on this clonotype: The germline gene is not matched at one end of the junction; a read error may be the cause. The V gene is TRBV5-6, the J gene TRBJ2-5; D ambiguous. Germline CDR1 and CDR2: SGHDT and YYEEEE. The CDR3 loop spans 12 amino acids. CDR3: CASSLDQETEYF. In DNA, the CDR3 is TGTGCCAGCAGCTTGGACCAAGAGACCGAGTACTTC.

In its sample, this clonotype was seen a few times. V is TRBV5-1 and J is TRBJ2-7, with 7 bases matching TRBD1. Germline values: CDR1 SGHRS, CDR2 YFSETQ. V shed 4 bases, J shed 2 bases, and the junction held 6 bases outside the gene matches. CDR3 length equals 14 residues. DNA of the CDR3: TGCGCCAGCAGCGACAGGGAAGACGCCTACGAGCAGTACTTC. It yields the protein CASSDREDAYEQYF.

The V gene is TRBV29-1, the J gene TRBJ1-1; D is possibly TRBD1 (5 bases). The germline V gene has CDR1 SQVTM and CDR2 ANQGSEA. Trimming cost V 1 base and J 6 bases, with 12 bases left between them. The CDR3 is made up of 13 amino acids. CDR3 loop: CSVEGSGHPEAFF. CDR3 nucleotide sequence: TGCAGCGTTGAAGGCTCGGGGCATCCTGAAGCTTTCTTT.

The chain carries TRBV3-1 and TRBJ2-5; the match to TRBD1 covers 8 bases. The CDR3 contains 16 residues. The J segment lost 2 bases and the V segment lost 6 bases, leaving 11 bases of the junction unmatched. Germline CDR1 LGHDT, CDR2 YNNKEL (reference sequence). The CDR3 sequence: CASSFTGQGRQETQYF. The CDR3 DNA follows: TGTGCCAGCAGTTTTACCGGACAGGGTCGGCAAGAGACCCAGTACTTC.

The chain is built from TRBV5-1 and TRBJ2-3; TRBD1 matches 9 bases. V trimming: 0 bases; J trimming: 4 bases; junction bases outside the gene matches: 9. The CDR3 is made up of 17 amino acids. Per the germline V gene, CDR1 is SGHRS and CDR2 is YFSETQ. CDR3 protein: CASSLDRDRAIPDTQYF. The CDR3 bases are TGCGCCAGCAGCTTGGATAGGGACAGGGCGATCCCAGATACGCAGTATTTT.

In this sample, this clonotype turned up many times. V gene TRBV29-1 combines with J gene TRBJ2-1; D is unclear. Germline loops: CDR1 SQVTM, CDR2 ANQGSEA. The length of the CDR3 is 14 residues. Trimming removed 2 bases at V and 0 bases at J, with 8 bases between. The chain's CDR3 is CSVEKDGSYNEQFF. Here the CDR3 DNA reads TGCAGCGTTGAAAAAGATGGCTCCTACAATGAGCAGTTCTTC.

This chain links TRBV9 with TRBJ2-7; 10 bases agree with TRBD2. V lost 1 base and J lost 5; bases outside the gene matches: 12. Looked up from germline, CDR1 is SGDLS and CDR2 is YYNGEE. The CDR3 consists of 17 residues. The CDR3 DNA reads as TGTGCCAGCAGCGTATTAGGAGGGAGCGGGGGGGGTGACGAGCAGTACTTC. This codes for CASSVLGGSGGGDEQYF.

J is TRBJ1-2 and V is TRBV6-1, with 7 bases fitting TRBD1. There are 15 residues in the CDR3. Unmatched junction bases numbered 10, after V lost 7 bases and J lost 2 bases. Germline loops: CDR1 MNHNS, CDR2 SASEGT. The CDR3 DNA follows: TGTGCCAGCACCACCGACAGGGTAGGCAACTATGGCTACACCTTC. Translation: CASTTDRVGNYGYTF.

The chain uses TRBV20-1 and TRBJ2-2; TRBD2 matches 10 bases. CDR3 length: 17 residues. Trimming took 3 bases from V and 6 from J; bases not matched to a gene: 13. Germline loops: CDR1 DFQATT, CDR2 SNEGSKA (reference sequence). CDR3: CSASSRTSGGLAGELFF. The DNA of the CDR3 is TGCAGTGCTAGCTCCCGGACTAGCGGAGGCCTGGCCGGGGAGCTGTTTTTT.